The T cell receptor (beta chain) under discussion was sequenced for a study of blood T cell repertoires in COVID-19. Looking at the study overall: Sources were T cells, B-cell-depleted T cells, or PBMCs; the material itself was cDNA or gDNA.

This clone was seen a handful of times. This CDR3 contains 20 residues. Germline CDR1 is SGDLS and CDR2 is YYNGEE. J lost 1 base, V lost 6 bases, and 21 bases had no gene match. Data came from immunoSEQ multiplex PCR; TCRdb stores just in-frame clones and leaves some out. The sample has 200,000 to 250,000 clones, roughly 79% seen once. This TCR was recovered from a woman aged 50 to 65 with acute COVID-19. Sequencing was carried out using PBMCs or T cells enriched from blood (not recorded which). This chain connects TRBV9 to TRBJ2-2, with 7 bases matching TRBD2. This CDR3 is CASTRSIQRLAGENTGELFF. The DNA for the CDR3 is TGTGCCAGCACCCGTAGTATCCAGAGATTAGCGGGCGAGAACACCGGGGAGCTGTTTTTT.